Shown below are 12 T cell receptor beta chains from a single sample sequenced in a study of blood T cell repertoires in COVID-19. Data came from immunoSEQ multiplex PCR; TCRdb stores just in-frame clones and leaves some out. The repertoire holds around 250,000 clones, with 80% to 90% as singletons. The sequencing sample was made of PBMCs or T cells enriched from blood (not recorded which). The receptors here all came from a man aged 25-45 years with acute COVID-19.

The chain employs TRBV7-9 and TRBJ1-2; 10 positions agree with TRBD1. CDR1 and CDR2 (germline): SEHNR, FQNEAQ (reference sequence). With V trimmed by 4 bases and J by 8 bases, 7 bases remained unmatched. CDR3 length: 14 residues. The CDR3 sequence is CASSSGQGWEGYTF. The CDR3 DNA is TGTGCCAGCAGCTCGGGACAGGGGTGGGAAGGCTACACCTTC.

The chain is built from TRBV7-9 and TRBJ2-2; tentatively, D is TRBD1 (7 bases). Germline CDR1 SEHNR, CDR2 FQNEAQ (reference sequence). This CDR3 contains 16 residues. The V gene lost 1 base and the J gene lost 6 bases, with 15 bases spanning the gap. CDR3 loop: CASSLGRDSGAGELFF. In DNA form, the CDR3 reads TGTGCCAGCAGCTTAGGGAGGGACAGCGGTGCCGGGGAGCTGTTTTTT.

This chain's CDR3 is CASSYHRNYGYTF. The DNA for the CDR3 is TGTGCCAGCAGTTACCACAGAAACTATGGCTACACCTTC. The chain has TRBV6-5 and TRBJ1-2; D is unclear. The CDR3 contains 13 residues. The ends were cut back, 2 bases at V and 2 bases at J, with 6 bases in the middle. The germline CDR1 and CDR2 sequences are MNHEY and SVGAGI.

The chain combines TRBV28 with TRBJ1-2; D is unclear. Trimming took 6 bases from V and 6 from J, leaving 17 bases between them. Germline V gene sequence: CDR1 MDHEN, CDR2 SYDVKM. The CDR3 length is 14 residues. Here the CDR3 reads CASSLYSLLNGYTF. CDR3 coding DNA: TGTGCCAGCAGCCTATACAGCCTGCTTAATGGCTACACCTTC.

V usage is TRBV21-1 and J usage is TRBJ1-5; the DNA was not used to check the table's D call, TRBD1. TRBV21-1 is termed a pseudogene. The CDR3 is made up of 18 amino acids. The CDR3 region has the DNA TGTGCCAGCAGCAAAACCACCTCGCAGGGAATTTGCAATCAGCCCCAGCATTTT. Encoded protein: CASSKTTSQGICNQPQHF.

In its sample, this clone was seen many times. The chain has TRBV7-3 and TRBJ2-5, with TRBD2 matching over 10 bases. Germline V gene data show CDR1 as SGHTA and CDR2 as FQGTGA. CDR3 length: 15 amino acids. J was trimmed by 1 base and V by 1 base; bases with no gene match: 0. The CDR3, as DNA: TGTGCCAGCAGCTTAATAGCGGGGGGCCAAGAGACCCAGTACTTC. Its protein is CASSLIAGGQETQYF.

The chain has TRBV2 and TRBJ1-6; a possible D gene is TRBD1 (5 bases). Looked up from germline, CDR1 is SNHLY and CDR2 is FYNNEI. CDR3 length equals 14 residues. Trimming removed 7 bases from V and 6 bases from J, with 13 bases in between. The CDR3 region is CASIKRGGNSPLHF. The CDR3 bases are TGTGCCAGCATTAAGAGGGGAGGTAATTCACCCCTCCACTTT.

This clone was found once. The chain carries TRBV11-3 and TRBJ1-1, with D perhaps matching TRBD1 (5 bases). The CDR3 has 13 residues. The V end was cut by 5 bases, the J end by 8 bases, with 15 bases between. The germline gives CDR1 SGHNT, CDR2 YENEEA. CDR3 in amino acids: CASSPGEQREAFF. In nucleotides, the CDR3 is TGTGCCAGCAGCCCGGGGGAACAGAGGGAAGCTTTCTTT.

The chain has TRBV5-6 and TRBJ1-5; a weak D match, TRBD1 (6 bases). The CDR3 covers 14 residues. Germline CDR1 and CDR2: SGHDT and YYEEEE. Trimming shortened V by 5 bases and J by 6 bases, and 15 bases separated the two germline ends. The CDR3 bases are TGTGCCAGCAGACTTGGGGGCGCGGGTCAGCCCCAGCATTTT. It encodes CASRLGGAGQPQHF.

The gene calls are TRBV3-1 (or the pseudogene TRBV3-2) and TRBJ2-2; D unresolved. Trimming shortened V by 3 bases and J by 6 bases, and 5 bases separated the two germline ends. Germline assignment: CDR1 LGHDT and CDR2 YNNKEL (reference sequence). This CDR3 is 12 amino acids long. CDR3 sequence (DNA): TGTGCCAGCAGCCAGAGCCCCGGGGAGCTGTTTTTT. Its translation is CASSQSPGELFF.

The chain couples TRBV29-1 to TRBJ2-2; 7 positions agree with TRBD1. This CDR3 contains 14 residues. Looked up from germline, CDR1 is SQVTM and CDR2 is ANQGSEA. V shed 6 bases, J shed 2 bases, and the junction held 6 bases outside the gene matches. The CDR3 nucleotides read TGCAGCGTCCGTCGGGACAGAAACACCGGGGAGCTGTTTTTT. This gives the protein CSVRRDRNTGELFF.

The chain couples TRBV12-5 to TRBJ1-1, with D possibly TRBD1 on 5 matching bases. This CDR3 region has 15 residues. V was pared by 0 bases and J by 0 bases, with 8 bases between. CDR1 is LGHNT and CDR2 is FRNRAP in the germline V gene. CDR3 amino acids: CASGLVQAVNTEAFF. DNA for the CDR3: TGTGCTAGTGGTTTGGTACAGGCGGTGAACACTGAAGCTTTCTTT. Complete variable domain (other parts from reference TRBV12-5 and TRBJ1-1): DARVTQTPRHKVTEMGQEVTMRCQPILGHNTVFWYRQTMMQGLELLAYFRNRAPLDDSGMPKDRFSAEMPDATLATLKIQPSEPRDSAVYFCASGLVQAVNTEAFFGQGTRLTVV.